The TCR beta chain described here comes from a study of blood T cell repertoires in COVID-19 (dated by TCRdb to 2019 to 2021). Turning to the overall study: For ImmuneRACE Cohort 3, a participant was defined as recovered based on two consecutive negative NP/OP PCR tests, clearance by a healthcare professional, or resolution of symptoms. Collaborator samples came from the United States, Italy and Spain and covered acute and convalescent phases of COVID-19. The material from the prospective study consisted of cDNA or gDNA derived from T cells, B-cell-depleted T cells, or PBMCs. Deeply sampled blood TCRbeta repertoires from subjects exposed to, actively infected with, or recovered from COVID-19 were included in the dataset. The repertoires were released in a freely available public database meant as a resource for research on the immune response to SARS-CoV-2. Samples were obtained from the ongoing ImmuneRACE study (first 160 participants) and from 1,200 or so subjects provided by 6 global collaborators. Sample metadata almost always included a de-identified subject ID, COVID-19 status, age in years and sex. Where available, HLA class I and class II types were taken from metadata supplied by the sample provider and were not determined by assay-based typing. Findings and caveats that apply to the study as a whole: Clinical and demographic metadata were provided uncurated, with the amount varying by source and participant.

TCRbeta CDR3 regions were amplified from genomic DNA by means of the immunoSEQ Assay, a bias-controlled multiplex PCR. The study's processing was this. The number of nucleated cells in each sample was estimated from the amplification of reference gene primers within the assay. To quantify the absolute abundance of each unique TCRbeta CDR3 rearrangement, sequence reads were collapsed and filtered. For each sample, productive Simpson clonality was calculated as the square root of Simpson's diversity index over productive rearrangements. TCRdb obtained this table from immuneACCESS and retained in-frame rearrangements with V and J assigned. These tables miss some clones; where compared with another copy, unresolved V genes account for less than half of the shortfall, and the remainder is unexplained. For V, J and clone size, that table is used; D and trimming come from the DNA. Present in this sample are 200,000 or so clones, roughly 87% of which were seen just once. The leading ten clones occupy 7% to 8.5% of the sample.

A remark on this clone: Its antigen is currently not known. Base qualities are not provided; no much larger clone lies one nucleotide away.

Trimming costs V 4 bases and J 0 bases, and their ends lie 7 bases apart. Looking up the germline V gene yields CDR1 SGDLS and CDR2 YYNGEE. The CDR3 starts with the cysteine, ends with the phenylalanine, and has 14 residues. The read is trimmed to its CDR3 DNA, 42 bases read in frame from base 1. Enrolling through a virtual design, the prospective study's participants ranged in age from roughly 18 to 100 years and lived across 20 to 30 United States geographic areas. In the prospective study, cohorts were assigned on the basis of participant-reported clinical history obtained from a screening survey and a study questionnaire. Mobile phlebotomists in the prospective study collected whole blood, serum and a nasopharyngeal or oropharyngeal swab from every participant. Participants in the prospective study had the option to provide additional blood draws and questionnaires over a roughly 2-month period. Prospective study blood samples were shipped either frozen or at room temperature before DNA extraction.

The sequence links TRBV9 to TRBJ2-2; D gene: possibly TRBD1, on 5 matching bases. This receptor was identified in a man aged 25-40 years in a cohort exposed to, infected with or recovered from COVID-19 (not recorded which). The sample consisted of PBMCs or T cells enriched from blood (not recorded which). CDR3 sequence: CASSSTANTGELFF. The nucleotide sequence reads TGTGCCAGCAGCTCGACAGCGAACACCGGGGAGCTGTTTTTT.